This passage covers 14 T cell receptor beta chains from one sample sequenced in a study of T cells in Graves' hyperthyroidism and ophthalmopathy. The CDR3 regions of TCR beta were amplified from RNA transcripts. The TCR CDR3 was amplified in a first-round RT-PCR using the HTBI primer set. A single record per CDR3 protein comes from TCRdb applying MiXCR to the multiplex PCR reads. The table has 300,000 to 450,000 distinct CDR3 sequences, approximately 15% seen once; the top ten hold around a quarter. The specimen was blood. These receptors all come from a woman aged 18-29 years with Graves' hyperthyroidism that later progressed to Graves' ophthalmopathy.

This clonotype was seen a handful of times. The chain is built from TRBV5-1 and TRBJ1-1; D may be TRBD1 (5 bases). Trimming cost V 0 bases and J 0 bases, with 12 bases left between them. Germline V CDR1 and CDR2: SGHRS, YFSETQ. The CDR3 runs to 16 residues. For the CDR3, the DNA is TGCGCCAGCAGCTTGGGGGGGGGAGACCTGAACACTGAAGCTTTCTTT. It codes for CASSLGGGDLNTEAFF. Based on the CDR3 plus reference TRBV5-1 and TRBJ1-1, the full variable domain is KAGVTQTPRYLIKTRGQQVTLSCSPISGHRSVSWYQQTPGQGLQFLFEYFSETQRNKGNFPGRFSGRQFSNSRSEMNVSTLELGDSALYLCASSLGGGDLNTEAFFGQGTRLTVV.

The sample holds many counts of this clonotype. V usage is TRBV7-8 and J usage is TRBJ2-7; the match to TRBD2 covers 7 bases. Germline loops: CDR1 SGHVS, CDR2 FQNEAQ. The CDR3 runs 14 residues. Trimming took 5 bases from V and 4 from J; bases not matched to a gene: 8. The CDR3 DNA follows: TGTGCCAGCAGCGGACGTCCGGGGGGATACGAGCAGTACTTC. It is translated as CASSGRPGGYEQYF.

This clonotype was recorded at least ten times. The gene calls are TRBV7-2 and TRBJ2-5; 9 nucleotides agree with TRBD2. Germline V gene data show CDR1 as SGHTA and CDR2 as FQGNSA. This CDR3 contains 12 residues. Trimming cost V 2 bases and J 13 bases; bases outside gene matches: 5. CDR3 DNA sequence: TGTGCCAGCAGCTTACAGGGACTAGCTTTGTACTTC. Translated, it gives CASSLQGLALYF.

The chain uses TRBV6-1 and TRBJ2-1, with D maybe TRBD2 (6 bases). The CDR3 runs 15 residues. The V and J ends lost 4 bases and 2 bases respectively, with 12 bases between them. Germline assignment: CDR1 MNHNS and CDR2 SASEGT. CDR3: CASSGETRPYNEQFF. For the CDR3, the DNA is TGTGCCAGCAGTGGGGAGACTAGACCCTACAATGAGCAGTTCTTC.

This clonotype was seen ten or more times. CDR3 nucleotides: TGTGCCTGGAGTTTGACAGGGTACGGTGGCTACACCTTC. Protein product: CAWSLTGYGGYTF. The genes are TRBV30 and TRBJ1-2, with 7 bases lining up with TRBD1. The V gene's germline CDR1 is GTSNPN and CDR2 SVGIG (reference sequence). This CDR3 region has 13 residues. The ends lost 2 bases at V and 7 bases at J; junction bases unmatched: 7. The whole variable domain, remainder taken from reference TRBV30 and TRBJ1-2, is SQTIHQWPATLVQPVGSPLSLECTVEGTSNPNLYWYRQAAGRGLQLLFYSVGIGQISSEVPQNLSASRPQDRQFILSSKKLLLSDSGFYLCAWSLTGYGGYTFGSGTRLTVV.

This clonotype was seen ten or more times. The chain carries TRBV16 and TRBJ1-1; D unclear. The V end lost 3 bases, the J end lost 8 bases, and 10 bases lay between the germline ends. Germline V gene sequence: CDR1 KGHSY, CDR2 FQNENV. This CDR3 comprises 12 residues. The CDR3 here is CASSHGAREAFF. CDR3 DNA sequence: TGTGCCAGCAGCCATGGTGCGCGGGAAGCTTTCTTT.

This chain uses TRBV9 with TRBJ2-1; D is unclear. Germline V gene data show CDR1 as SGDLS and CDR2 as YYNGEE. This CDR3 spans 14 amino acids. V was trimmed by 3 bases and J by 6 bases, leaving 13 bases between them. The CDR3 spells CASSGSWPINEQFF. CDR3 bases: TGTGCCAGCAGCGGATCCTGGCCGATCAATGAGCAGTTCTTC.

This clonotype was picked up many times. The rearrangement links TRBV20-1 to TRBJ1-5; possible D gene TRBD1, 6 bases. CDR1 is DFQATT, CDR2 SNEGSKA, per germline (reference sequence). The V gene lost 4 bases and the J gene lost 3 bases, with 13 bases spanning the gap. This CDR3 comprises 14 residues. CDR3 nucleotides: TGCAGTGCTACGCAGGGGAGGGACAATCAGCCCCAGCATTTT. It yields the protein CSATQGRDNQPQHF.

This clonotype was recorded many times. The V call is TRBV6-5, the J call TRBJ1-1; 9 bases align to TRBD1. CDR3 length equals 16 residues. The germline V gene encodes CDR1 MNHEY and CDR2 SVGAGI. The J segment lost 0 bases and the V segment lost 1 base, leaving 3 bases of the junction unmatched. Here the CDR3 reads CASSYWGTGLNTEAFF. CDR3 nucleotides: TGTGCCAGCAGTTACTGGGGGACAGGGTTGAACACTGAAGCTTTCTTT.

This clonotype was counted a few times. The chain carries TRBV28 and TRBJ2-5; 7 bases match TRBD2. Germline trimming cut 4 bases from V and 1 base from J; bases unmatched to any gene: 9. CDR3 size: 16 residues. Germline CDR1 and CDR2: MDHEN and SYDVKM. In nucleotides, the CDR3 is TGTGCCAGCAGTTCGGCTAGCGGAGAGCTCCAAGAGACCCAGTACTTC. Its protein product is CASSSASGELQETQYF.

To note about this clonotype: The junction does not match germline at one end; this may be a read error. V gene TRBV4-1 combines with J gene TRBJ1-5, with D uncertain. Germline lookup yields CDR1 MGHRA and CDR2 YSYEKL. This CDR3 has 13 residues. CDR3 amino acids: CASSQEGGQPLHF. The CDR3 bases are TGCGCCAGCAGCCAAGAGGGTGGTCAGCCCCTGCATTTT.

On this clonotype itself: A much larger clone lies a single base off, so this may be a read error. Because the CDR3 is missing its conserved closing phenylalanine or tryptophan, this is likely a read error. The chain couples TRBV3-1 to TRBJ2-5; perhaps TRBD1 as D (5 bases). Deletions cut 9 bases from V and 1 base from J, with 18 bases between. Germline V gene sequence: CDR1 LGHDT, CDR2 YNNKEL (reference sequence). The CDR3 is made up of 15 amino acids. The CDR3 is CASGPAGIIQETQYL. In nucleotides, the CDR3 is TGTGCCAGTGGGCCGGCAGGGATTATCCAAGAGACCCAGTACCTC.

V and J are TRBV7-8 and TRBJ2-5; no clear D gene. The CDR3 has 14 amino acids. CDR1 is SGHVS and CDR2 is FQNEAQ in the germline V gene. Trimming shortened V by 1 base and J by 5 bases, and 11 bases separated the two germline ends. CDR3 sequence: CASSLGRLLETQYF. In DNA form, the CDR3 reads TGTGCCAGCAGCTTAGGACGGCTCCTGGAGACCCAGTACTTC.

This clonotype was detected many times. This sequence joins TRBV3-1 and TRBJ2-3, with a tentative D call TRBD2 (5 bases). Germline V lookup: CDR1 LGHDT, CDR2 YNNKEL (reference sequence). Deletions cut 0 bases from V and 5 bases from J, with 15 bases between. This CDR3 spans 16 amino acids. The CDR3 DNA reads as TGTGCCAGCAGCCAAGAGAGCGGTCTAGCTGTAGATACGCAGTATTTT. This codes for CASSQESGLAVDTQYF.